The rows below give T cell receptor beta chains drawn from one sample of a study of T-cell reconstitution after alpha-beta-depleted transplantation in children. TCRdb passed the PCR reads through MiXCR, listing each CDR3 protein once. Of under 300,000 distinct CDR3 sequences listed, under 14% are singletons. The sample was peripheral blood, taken 180 days after TCRalphabeta/CD19-depleted stem cell transplant. The source is a male patient between 2 and 15 years old who had a stem cell transplant for chronic granulomatous disease, so the T cells may come from the graft donor. CDR3s include the opening cysteine and the closing phenylalanine or tryptophan. Each record gives: V gene, J gene, clone size, D gene, CDR3 length, CDR3 protein, CDR3 DNA. The D gene is left open where the match is weak. The size field is filled for only some rows; it gives once, few, many or a size class.

>TRBV29-1|TRBJ2-1|many|TRBD2|13
CSVLSAGERGQFF
TGCAGCGTTCTGTCGGCGGGAGAGCGGGGGCAGTTCTTC
>TRBV7-2|TRBJ1-3|many|NA|13
CASSSSFLNTIYF
TGTGCCAGCAGCTCGTCTTTTTTAAACACCATATATTTT
>TRBV7-6|TRBJ2-1|many|TRBD2|17
CASSLEGGLAGKGEQFF
TGTGCCAGCAGCTTAGAGGGGGGACTAGCGGGGAAGGGAGAGCAGTTCTTC
>TRBV6-1|TRBJ2-7|many|NA|13
CASSVTGVYEQYF
TGTGCCAGCAGTGTTACGGGAGTCTACGAGCAGTACTTC
>TRBV7-2|TRBJ2-3|many|NA|14
CASSPQQGSDTQYF
TGTGCCAGCAGCCCACAGCAGGGGTCTGATACGCAGTATTTT
>TRBV6-2/TRBV6-3|TRBJ1-2|few|NA|16
CASSYPGSGLTWGYTF
TGTGCCAGCAGTTACCCGGGGTCCGGACTGACTTGGGGCTACACCTTC
>TRBV15|TRBJ2-5|many|NA|15
CATSSEFRTEETQYF
TGTGCCACCAGCAGTGAGTTCAGGACAGAAGAGACCCAGTACTTC
>TRBV29-1|TRBJ2-7|many|TRBD1|19
CSGDREGSGKREVSYEQYF
TGCAGCGGGGACAGGGAGGGTAGCGGCAAACGAGAGGTATCCTACGAGCAGTACTTC
>TRBV29-1|TRBJ2-7|many|NA|13
CSVDLGARYEQYF
TGCAGCGTTGATTTGGGAGCTCGATACGAGCAGTACTTC
>TRBV20-1|TRBJ2-7|many|NA|13
CSARGRADHEQYF
TGCAGTGCTAGGGGCAGGGCTGATCACGAGCAGTACTTC
>TRBV18|TRBJ2-1|NA|NA|16
CASSPLAAPSYNEQFF
TGTGCCAGCTCACCACTAGCGGCCCCCTCCTACAATGAGCAGTTCTTC
>TRBV5-5|TRBJ1-2|many|NA|12
CASSWDLYGYTF
TGTGCCAGCAGCTGGGACCTCTATGGCTACACCTTC
>TRBV4-1|TRBJ2-5|few|NA|19
CASSQEGGNDRDTWVTQWF
TGCGCCAGCAGCCAAGAAGGAGGGAACGACAGGGACACTTGGGTGACCCAGTGGTTC